Below are 28 T cell receptor beta chains sequenced from a single sample in a study of cytomegalovirus exposure and HLA in healthy donors. The primer mix had 60 Vbeta and 13 Jbeta primers. TCRdb keeps only in-frame clones here, not all; method: immunoSEQ multiplex PCR. The data hold about 140,000 clones, with around 80% observed a single time. Sequencing input: PBMCs. Receptor source: a woman aged 50 to 60 in good health and CMV-seropositive.

The V call is TRBV30, the J call TRBJ2-3, with TRBD1 matching over 7 bases. Germline V CDR1 and CDR2: GTSNPN, SVGIG (reference sequence). The CDR3 totals 16 residues. Trimming at V came to 1 base and at J to 7 bases, leaving 14 bases not matched to a gene. The CDR3 spells CAWSGRTGRTGNTQYF. For the CDR3, the DNA is TGTGCCTGGAGTGGACGGACAGGTCGTACTGGGAATACGCAGTATTTT. Supplemented by reference TRBV30 and TRBJ2-3, the full variable domain reads SQTIHQWPATLVQPVGSPLSLECTVEGTSNPNLYWYRQAAGRGLQLLFYSVGIGQISSEVPQNLSASRPQDRQFILSSKKLLLSDSGFYLCAWSGRTGRTGNTQYFGPGTRLTVL.

This chain links TRBV5-5 with TRBJ2-7; D is possibly TRBD1 (6 bases). The CDR3 is made up of 12 amino acids. The V end lost 10 bases, the J end lost 0 bases, and 11 bases lay between the germline ends. Germline V gene data show CDR1 as SGHKS and CDR2 as YYEKEE (reference sequence). CDR3 residues: CARTAFSYEQYF. CDR3 sequence (DNA): TGTGCCCGGACAGCCTTCTCCTACGAGCAGTACTTC.

The chain employs TRBV7-2 and TRBJ1-2; 10 bases are a match to TRBD1. This CDR3 comprises 16 residues. Germline V gene lookup returns CDR1 SGHTA and CDR2 FQGNSA. Trimming cost V 5 bases and J 1 base; bases outside gene matches: 7. Here the CDR3 reads CASSPGDRGRNYGYTF. The CDR3 region has the DNA TGTGCCAGCAGCCCGGGGGACAGGGGACGTAACTATGGCTACACCTTC.

The chain joins TRBV5-6 to TRBJ1-2; tentative D call: TRBD1 (5 bases). The CDR3 is 13 amino acids. CDR1 and CDR2 (germline): SGHDT, YYEEEE. Trimming cost V 0 bases and J 7 bases, with 10 bases left between them. Written as DNA, the CDR3 is TGTGCCAGCAGCTTGGTCAGGGTAACTGGCTACACCTTC. Amino acids: CASSLVRVTGYTF.

The V call is TRBV5-6, the J call TRBJ1-6; TRBD1 aligns across 8 bases. The CDR3 runs 17 residues. CDR1 is SGHDT, CDR2 YYEEEE, per germline. After removal of 1 base from V and 3 bases from J, the junction contained 6 bases not matched to a gene. For the CDR3, the DNA is TGTGCCAGCAGCTTGCGCCGGACAGGGAACTATAATTCACCCCTCCACTTT. Protein sequence: CASSLRRTGNYNSPLHF. The whole variable domain, filled in from reference TRBV5-6 and TRBJ1-6, reads DAGVTQSPTHLIKTRGQQVTLRCSPKSGHDTVSWYQQALGQGPQFIFQYYEEEERQRGNFPDRFSGHQFPNYSSELNVNALLLGDSALYLCASSLRRTGNYNSPLHFGNGTRLTVT.

CDR3 sequence reads: CASNWDGLATDTQYF. CDR3 coding DNA: TGTGCCAGCAATTGGGATGGACTAGCCACAGATACGCAGTATTTT. The chain carries TRBV7-2 and TRBJ2-3; TRBD2 aligns across 8 bases. The CDR3 extends over 15 amino acids. V shed 7 bases and J 2 bases; nucleotides not matched to a gene: 8. CDR1 is SGHTA and CDR2 is FQGNSA in the germline V gene. Combining the CDR3 with reference TRBV7-2 and TRBJ2-3 gives the whole variable domain GAGVSQSPSNKVTEKGKDVELRCDPISGHTALYWYRQSLGQGLEFLIYFQGNSAPDKSGLPSDRFSAERTGGSVSTLTIQRTQQEDSAVYLCASNWDGLATDTQYFGPGTRLTVL.

The chain joins TRBV6-5 to TRBJ1-2; TRBD1 matches at 7 bases. The CDR3 length is 15 residues. CDR1 MNHEY and CDR2 SVGAGI come from the germline V gene. V lost 7 bases and J lost 0; bases outside the gene matches: 8. The CDR3, as DNA: TGTGCCAGCACCCCGCAGGGGGGAGCTAACTATGGCTACACCTTC. This encodes CASTPQGGANYGYTF.

This clone rates as medium-sized (0.01 to 0.1%). This chain links TRBV4-3 with TRBJ2-1; possibly TRBD2 for D (5 bases). Trimming pared 1 base from V and 10 bases from J, leaving 14 bases between. Germline CDR1 reads LGHNA; CDR2 reads YSLEER. The CDR3 has 14 residues. The DNA of the CDR3 is TGCGCCAGCAGCCAAGCACTAGAGGTCGCCGAGCAGTTCTTC. It yields the protein CASSQALEVAEQFF.

The rearrangement links TRBV5-4 to TRBJ2-5, with 7 bases aligning to TRBD2. The CDR3 sequence is 15 residues long. Germline V gene data show CDR1 as SGHNT and CDR2 as YYREEE (reference sequence). The V and J ends lost 2 bases and 2 bases, in that order; junction bases with no gene match: 6. For the CDR3, the DNA is TGTGCCAGCAGCTTATTGACGGGGGGACAAGAGACCCAGTACTTC. Translation: CASSLLTGGQETQYF.

The chain links TRBV15 to TRBJ1-1; no reliable D call. V gave up 0 bases and J gave up 0 bases, with 2 bases separating them. The CDR3 runs 13 residues. Looked up from germline, CDR1 is LNHNV and CDR2 is YYDKDF (reference sequence). CDR3 residues: CATSRDMNTEAFF. CDR3 nucleotide sequence: TGTGCCACCAGCAGAGACATGAACACTGAAGCTTTCTTT.

The rearrangement joins TRBV28 to TRBJ1-5; D ambiguous. CDR1 and CDR2 from the germline V gene are MDHEN and SYDVKM. The V gene lost 7 bases and the J gene lost 3 bases, with 10 bases spanning the gap. The length of the CDR3 is 13 residues. The CDR3 coding sequence is TGTGCCAGCACCACGGGTTTCAATCAGCCCCAGCATTTT. It specifies CASTTGFNQPQHF. The full variable domain, completed using reference TRBV28 and TRBJ1-5, is DVKVTQSSRYLVKRTGEKVFLECVQDMDHENMFWYRQDPGLGLRLIYFSYDVKMKEKGDIPEGYSVSREKKERFSLILESASTNQTSMYLCASTTGFNQPQHFGDGTRLSIL.

V and J are TRBV5-1 and TRBJ2-3; D is possibly TRBD1 (6 bases). The CDR3 has 14 residues. Per the germline V gene, CDR1 is SGHRS and CDR2 is YFSETQ. V lost 7 bases to trimming and J lost 0 bases, with 12 bases between them. CDR3 protein: CASVQGYSTDTQYF. The CDR3 DNA reads as TGCGCCAGCGTACAGGGTTACAGCACAGATACGCAGTATTTT.

As regards this clone: At one end, the junction sequence differs from germline, possibly due to a read error. This chain connects TRBV9 to TRBJ2-1; 9 bases agree with TRBD1. The CDR3 extends over 13 amino acids. CDR1 and CDR2 (germline): SGDLS, YYNGEE. The CDR3 DNA reads as TGTGCCAGCAGCTCCTCCCGCCGGGACAGGGTTCTCTTC. Translation gives CASSSSRRDRVLF.

The chain employs TRBV6-5 and TRBJ1-2; D gene unclear. Germline V lookup: CDR1 MNHEY, CDR2 SVGAGI. Trimming pared 2 bases from V and 0 bases from J, leaving 7 bases between. CDR3 length equals 14 residues. CDR3 region: CASSYSRTNYGYTF. CDR3 in DNA: TGTGCCAGCAGTTACAGCAGGACTAACTATGGCTACACCTTC.

This clone was detected only a few times. J is TRBJ2-7 and V is TRBV6-5, with 8 positions matching TRBD1. V trimming: 0 bases; J trimming: 6 bases; junction bases outside the gene matches: 10. Germline loops: CDR1 MNHEY, CDR2 SVGAGI. The CDR3 consists of 16 residues. The CDR3 region is CASSYSIGTGLSEQYF. The CDR3 coding sequence is TGTGCCAGCAGTTACTCGATTGGGACAGGACTCAGCGAGCAGTACTTC.

The chain is built from TRBV2 and TRBJ1-2, with a possible D match to TRBD1 (5 bases). CDR1 and CDR2 (germline): SNHLY, FYNNEI. Trimming pared 2 bases from V and 8 bases from J, leaving 18 bases between. CDR3 length equals 15 residues. CDR3: CASSESAFQGKGYTF. CDR3 nucleotides: TGTGCCAGCAGTGAATCTGCCTTTCAGGGTAAAGGCTACACCTTC.

The gene calls are TRBV28 and TRBJ1-6, with D perhaps matching TRBD1 (6 bases). The germline V and J ends were trimmed by 1 base and 7 bases, with 14 bases remaining between them. In germline, CDR1 is MDHEN, CDR2 SYDVKM. This CDR3 has 16 residues. CDR3 residues: CASSLFQGQSNSPLHF. In DNA form, the CDR3 reads TGTGCCAGCAGTTTATTCCAGGGACAAAGCAATTCACCCCTCCACTTT.

This clone has just a few counts. The chain combines TRBV7-9 with TRBJ2-7; D is perhaps TRBD1 (6 bases). Germline V gene sequence: CDR1 SEHNR, CDR2 FQNEAQ (reference sequence). This CDR3 spans 15 amino acids. Trimming pared 3 bases from V and 3 bases from J, leaving 15 bases between. The CDR3 coding sequence is TGTGCCAGCAGCTTTAGGACAGTCGAATACTACGAGCAGTACTTC. Translated: CASSFRTVEYYEQYF.

This sequence joins TRBV18 and TRBJ2-7, with D possibly matching TRBD2 (6 bases). The CDR3 has 11 amino acids. The ends were cut back, 6 bases at V and 7 bases at J, with 10 bases in the middle. Germline values: CDR1 KGHSH, CDR2 LQKENI. CDR3 sequence: CASSEGWEQYF. CDR3 nucleotides: TGTGCCAGCTCGGAGGGGTGGGAGCAGTACTTC.

The chain has TRBV5-1 and TRBJ1-2; a possible D gene is TRBD1 (6 bases). The CDR3 has 13 residues. Germline V gene lookup returns CDR1 SGHRS and CDR2 YFSETQ. Trimming removed 2 bases from V and 4 bases from J, with 9 bases in between. The CDR3 here is CASSLEQGYGYTF. The CDR3 DNA is TGCGCCAGCAGCTTAGAACAGGGCTATGGCTACACCTTC.

The V gene is TRBV6-5, the J gene TRBJ1-1, with 9 bases fitting TRBD1. Germline loops: CDR1 MNHEY, CDR2 SVGAGI. Losses at the gene ends were 0 bases for V and 4 bases for J; bases not matched to a gene: 3. This CDR3 comprises 15 residues. The CDR3 loop reads CASSYSMTGGTEAFF. The CDR3 bases are TGTGCCAGCAGTTACTCAATGACAGGGGGCACTGAAGCTTTCTTT.

The genes are TRBV4-1 and TRBJ2-1; the match to TRBD1 covers 9 bases. The CDR3 loop spans 18 amino acids. CDR1 is MGHRA and CDR2 is YSYEKL in the germline V gene. The V segment lost 1 base and the J segment 8 bases; nucleotides outside the gene matches: 15. CDR3 amino acids: CASSQALRTGDRVDEQFF. CDR3 nucleotide sequence: TGCGCCAGCAGCCAAGCTCTCAGAACTGGGGACAGGGTCGATGAGCAGTTCTTC.

This chain joins TRBV7-2 and TRBJ2-5; 10 bases are a match to TRBD1. CDR3 length: 15 residues. Unmatched junction bases numbered 1, after V lost 0 bases and J lost 3 bases. Looked up from germline, CDR1 is SGHTA and CDR2 is FQGNSA. Here the CDR3 reads CASSLAGTGEETQYF. The CDR3 DNA is TGTGCCAGCAGCTTAGCTGGGACAGGGGAAGAGACCCAGTACTTC. The whole variable domain, filled in from reference TRBV7-2 and TRBJ2-5, reads GAGVSQSPSNKVTEKGKDVELRCDPISGHTALYWYRQSLGQGLEFLIYFQGNSAPDKSGLPSDRFSAERTGGSVSTLTIQRTQQEDSAVYLCASSLAGTGEETQYFGPGTRLLVL.

This rearrangement joins TRBV30 to TRBJ2-3; D is uncertain. Germline V gene sequence: CDR1 GTSNPN, CDR2 SVGIG (reference sequence). Trimming cost V 2 bases and J 8 bases, with 8 bases left between them. CDR3 length: 11 residues. CDR3 in DNA: TGTGCCTGGAGTTCTCCGGGTACGCAGTATTTT. Amino acids: CAWSSPGTQYF.

The chain couples TRBV18 to TRBJ1-1, with 8 positions matching TRBD1. This CDR3 has 15 residues. Losses at the gene ends were 3 bases for V and 1 base for J; bases not matched to a gene: 4. CDR1 and CDR2 from the germline V gene are KGHSH and LQKENI. Written as DNA, the CDR3 is TGTGCCAGCTCACCCGGCGGACAGGGGAACACTGAAGCTTTCTTT. It codes for CASSPGGQGNTEAFF. The full variable domain, rest sourced from reference TRBV18 and TRBJ1-1, is NAGVMQNPRHLVRRRGQEARLRCSPMKGHSHVYWYRQLPEEGLKFMVYLQKENIIDESGMPKERFSAEFPKEGPSILRIQQVVRGDSAAYFCASSPGGQGNTEAFFGQGTRLTVV.

This rearrangement joins TRBV6-1 to TRBJ1-2, with D maybe TRBD1 (5 bases). Germline CDR1 MNHNS, CDR2 SASEGT. The CDR3 runs 15 residues. With 7 bases removed from V and 2 bases from J, the gap between germline ends came to 17 bases. CDR3 sequence (DNA): TGTGCCAGCAAGTCGACATTGGCAGGGAACTATGGCTACACCTTC. Its protein is CASKSTLAGNYGYTF.

This chain joins TRBV18 and TRBJ2-1; TRBD1 is a possible D gene (5 bases). CDR1 KGHSH and CDR2 LQKENI come from the germline V gene. V was shortened by 2 bases and J by 6 bases, with 8 bases between the two germline ends. This CDR3 spans 13 amino acids. The CDR3 sequence is CASSPRTPNEQFF. The CDR3 nucleotides are TGTGCCAGCTCACCAAGGACACCCAATGAGCAGTTCTTC.

The chain uses TRBV9 and TRBJ1-4; 7 bases map to TRBD1. With 0 bases clipped from V and 7 bases from J, the junction kept 6 bases outside the gene matches. The CDR3 loop spans 15 amino acids. Germline CDR1 is SGDLS and CDR2 is YYNGEE. In DNA form, the CDR3 reads TGTGCCAGCAGCGTAGGAGACCGGGACAGTGAAAAACTGTTTTTT. Its translation: CASSVGDRDSEKLFF. Full variable domain (rest looked up from reference TRBV9 and TRBJ1-4): DSGVTQTPKHLITATGQRVTLRCSPRSGDLSVYWYQQSLDQGLQFLIQYYNGEERAKGNILERFSAQQFPDLHSELNLSSLELGDSALYFCASSVGDRDSEKLFFGSGTQLSVL.